The rows below give T cell receptor beta chains drawn from one sample of a study of metastatic and nonmetastatic thyroid tumors. MiXCR re-clonotyped the PCR reads for TCRdb. The sample has roughly 38,000 clones, approximately 20% seen once; the top ten hold roughly 18%. Sequencing input: blood. These receptors came from a female donor with papillary thyroid cancer or a benign thyroid nodule (not recorded which). Some clones in this sample may be carry-over from other donors' samples. CDR3s include the opening cysteine and the closing phenylalanine or tryptophan. The D gene is left open where the match is weak. Only some rows state a clone size, as once, few, many or a class for expanded clones.

V gene	J gene	CDR3 length	clone size	D gene	CDR3 DNA	CDR3 protein
TRBV10-3	TRBJ2-1	13	many	TRBD2	TGTGCCATCAGAGGACTAGCGGGCGATGAGCAGTTCTTC	CAIRGLAGDEQFF
TRBV11-3	TRBJ2-3	13	-	TRBD1	TGTGCCAGCAGTAACAGGGGAACAGATACGCAGTATTTT	CASSNRGTDTQYF
TRBV19	TRBJ2-6	17	many	TRBD2	TGTGCCAGTAGTCCCCCGGGAGGGCCCTCTGGGGCCAACGTCCTGACTTTC	CASSPPGGPSGANVLTF
TRBV6-1	TRBJ2-7	12	-	-	TGTGCCAGCACGCCCGGGGGTCACGAGCAGTACTTC	CASTPGGHEQYF
TRBV28	TRBJ1-2	14	-	TRBD1	TGTGCCAGCATCCATGGACAGGGATATGTAGGCAACACCTTC	CASIHGQGYVGNTF
TRBV28	TRBJ1-1	13	few	-	TGTGCCAGCAACCCAGGGCATAACACTGATGCTTTCTTT	CASNPGHNTDAFF
TRBV6-1	TRBJ1-2	13	-	-	TGCGCCAGCTGGGGCCTCATTAACTACGGCTACACCTTC	CASWGLINYGYTF
TRBV2	TRBJ2-2	15	-	TRBD1	TGTGCCAGCAGTTTGCAGGGGGCGGGCACCGGGGAGCTGTTTTTT	CASSLQGAGTGELFF
TRBV7-3	TRBJ2-1	15	many	TRBD1	TGTGCCAGCAGCTCAGTACAGGGGGCTGGTAATGAGCAGTTCTTC	CASSSVQGAGNEQFF
TRBV15	TRBJ1-5	16	few	-	TGTGCCACCAGCAGATACCTAATTCCGGGGCTGGCGCCCCAGCATTTT	CATSRYLIPGLAPQHF
TRBV28	TRBJ2-7	12	-	-	TGTGCCAGCAGTTTCAGGGCCTACGAGCAGTACTTC	CASSFRAYEQYF
TRBV28	TRBJ1-4	16	many	TRBD1	TGTGCCAGCAGCTCCCCGGGACAGGTTTTAGGTGAAAAACTGTTTTTT	CASSSPGQVLGEKLFF
TRBV28	TRBJ1-1	13	few	TRBD1	TGTGCCAGCAGTTTGACAGGGACCCCTGAAGCTTTCTTT	CASSLTGTPEAFF
TRBV5-1	TRBJ2-4	13	many	-	TGCGCCAGCAGCTTGGGACCCAAAAACATTCAGTACTTC	CASSLGPKNIQYF
TRBV28	TRBJ2-2	13	-	TRBD2	TGTGCCAGCAGTTTAGGGGGGGGTGGGGAGCTGTTTTTT	CASSLGGGGELFF
TRBV5-1	TRBJ2-7	13	many	-	TGCGCCAGCAGCTTGAGGGAATCCTACGAGCAGTACTTC	CASSLRESYEQYF
TRBV27	TRBJ2-3	14	many	-	TGTGCCAGCAGTGCCGAGGGGACTCAAGATACGCAGTATTTT	CASSAEGTQDTQYF
TRBV19	TRBJ2-5	13	many	-	TGTGCCAGTGCTGAAGCAGGGCAAGAGACCCAGTACTTC	CASAEAGQETQYF
TRBV24-1	TRBJ2-3	16	many	-	TGTGCCACCAGTGAATCGACAGCCACTAGCACAGATACGCAGTATTTT	CATSESTATSTDTQYF
TRBV6-2/TRBV6-3	TRBJ2-1	16	-	TRBD2	TGTGCCAGCACCCTGCGACGACTAGCGGGATTAAATGAGCAGTTCTTC	CASTLRRLAGLNEQFF
TRBV20-1	TRBJ2-1	16	-	-	TGCAGTGCTCATCGAGCTTCCGGAACCTACTACAATGAGCAGTTATTC	CSAHRASGTYYNEQLF
TRBV10-3	TRBJ1-2	14	-	-	TGTGCCATCAGTGAGTCGCAGGTGCACCATGTCTACACCTTC	CAISESQVHHVYTF
TRBV20-1	TRBJ2-7	14	-	-	TGCAGTGCTAGAGAGGCCAGGCGGGACTGGGAGCAGTACTTC	CSAREARRDWEQYF
TRBV6-1	TRBJ1-1	12	-	-	TGTGCCAGCAGCGTAGGTGTTACTGGAGCTTTCTTT	CASSVGVTGAFF
TRBV29-1	TRBJ1-2	10	many	-	TGCAGCGTCCAGACATATGGCTACACCTTC	CSVQTYGYTF
TRBV4-1	TRBJ2-2	16	few	-	TGCGCCAGCAGCCAAGAGGACGGGGGACTCACCGGGGAGCTGTTTTTT	CASSQEDGGLTGELFF
TRBV5-4	TRBJ2-1	15	many	TRBD2	TGTGCCAGCAGCTTGGGACTAGCGGGAGTAAATGAGCAGTTCTTC	CASSLGLAGVNEQFF
TRBV6-5	TRBJ2-7	15	few	TRBD2	TGTGCCAGCAGTTACTCGGGGGAGGGAGGCTACGAGCAGTACTTC	CASSYSGEGGYEQYF